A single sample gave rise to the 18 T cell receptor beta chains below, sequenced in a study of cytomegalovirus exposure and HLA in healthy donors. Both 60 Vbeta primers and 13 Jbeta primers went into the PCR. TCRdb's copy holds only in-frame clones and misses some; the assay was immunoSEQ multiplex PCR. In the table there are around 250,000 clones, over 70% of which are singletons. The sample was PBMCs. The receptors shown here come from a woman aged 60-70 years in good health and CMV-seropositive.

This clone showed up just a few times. CDR3 loop: CASRGGSNQPQHF. CDR3 in DNA: TGCGCCAGCAGAGGGGGTAGCAATCAGCCCCAGCATTTT. The chain combines TRBV4-1 with TRBJ1-5, with a weak D call TRBD1 (6 bases). V lost 6 bases and J lost 0, with 6 bases in between. This CDR3 contains 13 residues. Looked up from germline, CDR1 is MGHRA and CDR2 is YSYEKL.

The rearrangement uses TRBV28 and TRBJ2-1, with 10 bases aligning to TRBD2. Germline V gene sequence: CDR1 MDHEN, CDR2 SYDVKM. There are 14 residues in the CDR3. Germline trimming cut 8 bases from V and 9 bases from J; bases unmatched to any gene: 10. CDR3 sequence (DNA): TGTGCCAGCGTGGCTAGCGGGAGAAGGGGTGAGCAGTTCTTC. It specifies CASVASGRRGEQFF.

Here the CDR3 reads CASSEGQGPRNTEAFF. The CDR3 coding sequence is TGTGCCAGCAGTGAGGGACAGGGCCCGCGGAACACTGAAGCTTTCTTT. The chain links TRBV6-1 to TRBJ1-1; 9 bases fit TRBD1. This CDR3 contains 16 residues. V shed 3 bases and J 1 base; nucleotides not matched to a gene: 6. Per the germline V gene, CDR1 is MNHNS and CDR2 is SASEGT.

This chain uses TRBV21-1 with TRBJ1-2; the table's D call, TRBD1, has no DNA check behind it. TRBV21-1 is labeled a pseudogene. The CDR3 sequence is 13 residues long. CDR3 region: CASGPTDLPGYTF. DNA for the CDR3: TGTGCCAGCGGTCCGACAGACCTCCCTGGCTACACCTTC.

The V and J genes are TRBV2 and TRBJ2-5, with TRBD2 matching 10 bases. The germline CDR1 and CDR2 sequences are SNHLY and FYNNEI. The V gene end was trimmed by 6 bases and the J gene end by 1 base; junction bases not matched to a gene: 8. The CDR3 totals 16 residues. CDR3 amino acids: CASSQGGLAVQETQYF. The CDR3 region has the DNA TGTGCCAGCAGCCAAGGCGGACTAGCGGTCCAAGAGACCCAGTACTTC.

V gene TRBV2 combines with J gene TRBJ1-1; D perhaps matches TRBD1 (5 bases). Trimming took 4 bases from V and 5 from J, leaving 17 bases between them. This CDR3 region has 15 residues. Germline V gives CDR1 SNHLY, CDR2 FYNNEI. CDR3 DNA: TGTGCCAGCAGTGCTGACAGACCGAGTCGTACTGAAGCTTTCTTT. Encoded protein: CASSADRPSRTEAFF.

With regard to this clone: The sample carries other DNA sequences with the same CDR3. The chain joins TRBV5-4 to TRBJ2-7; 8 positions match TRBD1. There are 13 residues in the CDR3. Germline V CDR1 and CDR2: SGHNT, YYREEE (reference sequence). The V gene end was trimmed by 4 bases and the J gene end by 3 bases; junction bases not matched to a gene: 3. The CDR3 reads CASSRDRGYEQYF. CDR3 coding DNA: TGTGCCAGCAGCCGTGACAGGGGCTACGAGCAGTACTTC.

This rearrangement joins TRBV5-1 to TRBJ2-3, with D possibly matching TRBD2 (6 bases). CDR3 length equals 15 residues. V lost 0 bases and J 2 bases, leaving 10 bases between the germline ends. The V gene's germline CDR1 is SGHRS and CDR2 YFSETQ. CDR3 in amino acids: CASSLESGPTDTQYF. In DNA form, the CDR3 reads TGCGCCAGCAGCTTGGAGAGCGGGCCCACAGATACGCAGTATTTT.

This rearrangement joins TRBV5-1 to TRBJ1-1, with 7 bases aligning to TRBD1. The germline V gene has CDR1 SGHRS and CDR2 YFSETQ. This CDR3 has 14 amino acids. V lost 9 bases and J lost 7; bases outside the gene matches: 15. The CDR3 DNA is TGCGCCACCCGACAGGGTAGCCCGGGAGATGAAGCTTTCTTT. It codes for CATRQGSPGDEAFF.

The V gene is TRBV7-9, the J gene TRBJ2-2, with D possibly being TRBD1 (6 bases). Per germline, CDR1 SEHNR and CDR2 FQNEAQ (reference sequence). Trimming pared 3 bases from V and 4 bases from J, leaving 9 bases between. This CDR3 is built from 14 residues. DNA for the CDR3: TGTGCCAGCAGCTTCACAGGGACCACCGGGGAGCTGTTTTTT. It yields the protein CASSFTGTTGELFF.

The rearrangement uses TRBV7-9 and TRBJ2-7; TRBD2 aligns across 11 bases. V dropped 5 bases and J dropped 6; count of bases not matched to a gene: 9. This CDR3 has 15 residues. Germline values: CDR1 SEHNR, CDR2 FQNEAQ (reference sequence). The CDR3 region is CASSLLAGGPIEQYF. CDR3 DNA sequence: TGTGCCAGCAGCCTCTTAGCGGGAGGGCCGATCGAGCAGTACTTC.

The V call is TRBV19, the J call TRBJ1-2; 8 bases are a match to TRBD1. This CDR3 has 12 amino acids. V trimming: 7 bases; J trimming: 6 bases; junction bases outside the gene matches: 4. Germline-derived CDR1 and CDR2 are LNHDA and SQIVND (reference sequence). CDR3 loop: CASTQGADGYTF. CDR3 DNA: TGTGCCAGTACTCAGGGGGCGGATGGCTACACCTTC.

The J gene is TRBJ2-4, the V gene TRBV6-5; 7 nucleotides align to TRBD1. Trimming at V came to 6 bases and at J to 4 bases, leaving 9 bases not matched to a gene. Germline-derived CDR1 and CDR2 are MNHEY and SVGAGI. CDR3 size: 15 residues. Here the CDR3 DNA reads TGTGCCAGCAGCAACTATCCGGGACAGAAAAACATTCAGTACTTC. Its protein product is CASSNYPGQKNIQYF.

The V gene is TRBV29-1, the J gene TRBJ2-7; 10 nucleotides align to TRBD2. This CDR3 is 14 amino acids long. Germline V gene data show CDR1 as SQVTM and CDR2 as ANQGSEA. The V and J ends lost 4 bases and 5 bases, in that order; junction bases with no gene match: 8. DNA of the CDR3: TGCAGCGTTGTAGGGAGACTAGCGGGTAACGAGCAGTACTTC. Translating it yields CSVVGRLAGNEQYF.

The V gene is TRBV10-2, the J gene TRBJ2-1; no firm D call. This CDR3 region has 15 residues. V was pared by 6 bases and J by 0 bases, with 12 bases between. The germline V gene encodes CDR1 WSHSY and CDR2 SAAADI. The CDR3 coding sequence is TGCGCCAGCAGGAGAGGCCAGATCTCCTACAATGAGCAGTTCTTC. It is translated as CASRRGQISYNEQFF.

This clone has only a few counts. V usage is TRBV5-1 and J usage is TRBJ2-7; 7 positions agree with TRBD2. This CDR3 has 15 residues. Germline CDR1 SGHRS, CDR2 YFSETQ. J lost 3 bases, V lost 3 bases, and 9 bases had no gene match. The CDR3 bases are TGCGCCAGCAGCTCGAACTGGGGGAGGGACTACGAGCAGTACTTC. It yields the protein CASSSNWGRDYEQYF.

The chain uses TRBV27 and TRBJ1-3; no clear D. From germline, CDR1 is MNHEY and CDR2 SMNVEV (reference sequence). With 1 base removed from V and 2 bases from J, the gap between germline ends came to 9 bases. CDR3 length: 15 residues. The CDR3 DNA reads TGTGCCAGCAGTTTATACTGGGGAGCTGGAAACACCATATATTTT. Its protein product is CASSLYWGAGNTIYF.

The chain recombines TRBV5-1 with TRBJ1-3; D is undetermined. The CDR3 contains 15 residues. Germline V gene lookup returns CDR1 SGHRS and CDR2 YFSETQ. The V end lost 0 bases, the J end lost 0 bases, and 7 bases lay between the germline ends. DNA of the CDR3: TGCGCCAGCAGCTTGGAACTAGTCTCTGGAAACACCATATATTTT. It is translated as CASSLELVSGNTIYF.